These 23 T cell receptor beta chains originate from one sample sequenced in a study of blood T cell repertoires in COVID-19. Profiled with immunoSEQ multiplex PCR; TCRdb holds only in-frame clones, not every one. This sample yields around 160,000 clones, of which 87% are seen a single time; about 4.1% belongs to the top ten. Sequenced sample: PBMCs or T cells enriched from blood (not recorded which). Receptors were obtained from a woman in her 40s who had been exposed to COVID-19.

The V gene is TRBV18, the J gene TRBJ1-1; D gene unclear. The germline V gene has CDR1 KGHSH and CDR2 LQKENI. The CDR3 contains 11 residues. V was shortened by 3 bases and J by 6 bases, with 5 bases between the two germline ends. The CDR3 bases are TGTGCCAGCTCACCCCGCGCTGAAGCTTTCTTT. This encodes CASSPRAEAFF. Full variable domain (remainder filled in from reference TRBV18 and TRBJ1-1): NAGVMQNPRHLVRRRGQEARLRCSPMKGHSHVYWYRQLPEEGLKFMVYLQKENIIDESGMPKERFSAEFPKEGPSILRIQQVVRGDSAAYFCASSPRAEAFFGQGTRLTVV.

The chain links TRBV9 to TRBJ2-1, with D possibly TRBD2 on 5 matching bases. Between the trimmed V and J ends, which lost 3 bases and 4 bases, there was a span of 14 bases. CDR1 is SGDLS, CDR2 YYNGEE, per germline. CDR3 length: 15 amino acids. The CDR3 here is CASSGAQAAYNEQFF. In DNA, the CDR3 is TGTGCCAGCAGCGGTGCACAAGCGGCGTACAATGAGCAGTTCTTC.

The chain links TRBV3-1 (or the pseudogene TRBV3-2) to TRBJ1-2, with unresolved D. The CDR3 contains 16 residues. Per the germline V gene, CDR1 is LGHDT and CDR2 is YNNKEL (reference sequence). V dropped 1 base and J dropped 4 bases, with 16 bases sitting between them. The CDR3 DNA is TGTGCCAGCAGCCAAGCCCGAGAAGTGAGAACCTATGGCTACACCTTC. Its protein is CASSQAREVRTYGYTF.

This chain connects TRBV29-1 to TRBJ2-1, with D unclear. The CDR3 is made up of 11 amino acids. Per germline, CDR1 SQVTM and CDR2 ANQGSEA. V gave up 8 bases and J gave up 1 base, with 6 bases separating them. CDR3 sequence reads: CSSRSYNEQFF. CDR3 nucleotides: TGCAGCAGCAGGTCCTACAATGAGCAGTTCTTC.

The gene calls are TRBV10-2 and TRBJ1-5; D not resolved. Germline CDR1 is WSHSY and CDR2 is SAAADI. V lost 4 bases and J lost 5, with 9 bases in between. The CDR3 totals 13 residues. The CDR3, as DNA: TGCGCCAGCAGTGCGGGTTGGGATCAGCCCCAGCATTTT. It specifies CASSAGWDQPQHF.

This clone was counted once. The chain employs TRBV7-9 and TRBJ1-1; the D is unclear. Deletions cut 5 bases from V and 8 bases from J, with 9 bases between. The CDR3 has 11 residues. Per the germline V gene, CDR1 is SEHNR and CDR2 is FQNEAQ (reference sequence). The chain's CDR3 is CASSMTGEAFF. The CDR3 DNA sequence: TGTGCCAGCAGCATGACGGGAGAAGCTTTCTTT.

The chain is built from TRBV6-5 and TRBJ1-1; weak D call: TRBD1 (6 bases). Germline-derived CDR1 and CDR2 are MNHEY and SVGAGI. The CDR3 runs to 14 residues. The V and J ends lost 5 bases and 4 bases respectively, with 14 bases between them. The DNA for the CDR3 is TGTGCCAGCAGTCGAGGGGGGGCAGCCACTGAAGCTTTCTTT. Residues: CASSRGGAATEAFF.

The CDR3 bases are TGTGCCATCAGTGAGTCGGGGGGGGTATTGAGCACTGAAGCTTTCTTT. Translation gives CAISESGGVLSTEAFF. The chain employs TRBV10-3 and TRBJ1-1, with a possible D match to TRBD1 (5 bases). Per germline, CDR1 ENHRY and CDR2 SYGVKD. V was clipped by 0 bases and J by 4 bases, with 15 bases between them. The CDR3 is 16 amino acids.

This chain joins TRBV11-2 and TRBJ2-7; D perhaps matches TRBD2 (5 bases). The CDR3 contains 13 residues. The germline V and J ends were trimmed by 5 bases and 1 base, with 9 bases remaining between them. Germline V CDR1 and CDR2: SGHAT, FQNNGV. The CDR3 nucleotides read TGTGCCAGCAGCCTGGCGGGTTCCTACGAGCAGTACTTC. Translating it yields CASSLAGSYEQYF. Full variable domain (outside the CDR3, taken from reference TRBV11-2 and TRBJ2-7): EAGVAQSPRYKIIEKRQSVAFWCNPISGHATLYWYQQILGQGPKLLIQFQNNGVVDDSQLPKDRFSAERLKGVDSTLKIQPAKLEDSAVYLCASSLAGSYEQYFGPGTRLTVT.

The chain employs TRBV29-1 and TRBJ2-5, with D perhaps matching TRBD2 (6 bases). Trimming took off 4 bases at V and 4 bases at J, with 16 bases between the two ends. Germline V lookup: CDR1 SQVTM, CDR2 ANQGSEA. The CDR3 totals 14 residues. The DNA of the CDR3 is TGCAGCGTTGCCCCCAGGGCCGGGGGAGAGACCCAGTACTTC. It encodes CSVAPRAGGETQYF.

The CDR3 is CASSLETGDEKLFF. CDR3 nucleotide sequence: TGTGCCAGCAGCTTAGAGACAGGGGATGAAAAACTGTTTTTT. This rearrangement joins TRBV5-4 to TRBJ1-4, with 8 bases identical to TRBD1. The CDR3 covers 14 residues. V lost 2 bases, J lost 6 bases, and 3 bases stayed unmatched. Germline-derived CDR1 and CDR2 are SGHNT and YYREEE (reference sequence).

V and J are TRBV27 and TRBJ2-2; 12 bases line up with TRBD2. Germline V gene data show CDR1 as MNHEY and CDR2 as SMNVEV (reference sequence). The CDR3 contains 18 residues. V lost 4 bases, J lost 7 bases, and 13 bases stayed unmatched. DNA of the CDR3: TGTGCCAGCAGTTCCCACCCATCTAGCGGGGGGGCCGTCGGGGAGCTGTTTTTT. Encoded protein: CASSSHPSSGGAVGELFF.

The V gene is TRBV3-1 (or the pseudogene TRBV3-2), the J gene TRBJ1-1; D remains ambiguous. Germline V lookup: CDR1 LGHDT, CDR2 YNNKEL (reference sequence). The length of the CDR3 is 13 residues. V shed 4 bases and J shed 3 bases, with 9 bases lying between them. This chain's CDR3 is CASSRKEDTEAFF. The CDR3 DNA reads TGTGCCAGCAGCCGCAAAGAGGACACTGAAGCTTTCTTT.

Here the CDR3 DNA reads TGCGCCAGCAGCCAAGGACAGGGGGCAGTTCAGCCCCAGCATTTT. This gives the protein CASSQGQGAVQPQHF. The V and J genes are TRBV4-1 and TRBJ1-5; 10 bases are shared with TRBD1. CDR3 length: 15 residues. J gave up 6 bases and V 1 base, and 3 bases lay outside the gene matches. The germline V gene encodes CDR1 MGHRA and CDR2 YSYEKL.

In the case of this clone: Different DNA sequences within this sample yield the same CDR3. The chain employs TRBV9 and TRBJ1-5; the match to TRBD1 covers 11 bases. Trimming at V came to 5 bases and at J to 7 bases, leaving 5 bases not matched to a gene. Germline assignment: CDR1 SGDLS and CDR2 YYNGEE. The length of the CDR3 is 14 residues. CDR3 in DNA: TGTGCCAGCAGTGCAGGGACAGGGGGACAGCCCCAGCATTTT. It specifies CASSAGTGGQPQHF.

The rearrangement uses TRBV9 and TRBJ2-5; 9 bases agree with TRBD2. The CDR3 is 16 residues long. CDR1 SGDLS and CDR2 YYNGEE come from the germline V gene. Germline trimming cut 3 bases from V and 3 bases from J; bases unmatched to any gene: 9. CDR3 protein: CASSGPRGGGEETQYF. CDR3 in DNA: TGTGCCAGCAGCGGCCCCCGGGGCGGGGGGGAAGAGACCCAGTACTTC.

The gene calls are TRBV7-9 and TRBJ2-7, with D perhaps matching TRBD2 (6 bases). Deletions cut 5 bases from V and 6 bases from J, with 23 bases between. The CDR3 loop spans 16 amino acids. Germline CDR1 SEHNR, CDR2 FQNEAQ (reference sequence). CDR3 sequence reads: CASSLSGTGPRGEQYF. In nucleotides, the CDR3 is TGTGCCAGCAGCCTCTCCGGGACTGGGCCACGTGGCGAGCAGTACTTC.

This clone was counted only a few times. V and J are TRBV2 and TRBJ2-7; D ambiguous. The CDR3 length is 14 residues. Germline V gene sequence: CDR1 SNHLY, CDR2 FYNNEI. V was trimmed by 4 bases and J by 3 bases, leaving 13 bases between them. CDR3 nucleotide sequence: TGTGCCAGCAGTGCCCCCAACTTGAACTACGAGCAGTACTTC. It specifies CASSAPNLNYEQYF.

Here the CDR3 reads CSAPENYGYTF. The DNA of the CDR3 is TGCAGTGCTCCGGAGAACTATGGCTACACCTTC. V is TRBV20-1 and J is TRBJ1-2; D unclear. Germline CDR1 reads DFQATT; CDR2 reads SNEGSKA (reference sequence). V gave up 5 bases and J gave up 2 bases, with 6 bases separating them. CDR3 length: 11 amino acids.

The chain carries TRBV6-2 or TRBV6-3 and TRBJ2-1; D call uncertain. The CDR3 loop spans 11 amino acids. Trimming took off 6 bases at V and 6 bases at J, with 6 bases between the two ends. Germline CDR1 MNHEY, CDR2 SVGEGT. The CDR3 protein is CASSPFNEQFF. The DNA for the CDR3 is TGTGCCAGCAGCCCCTTCAATGAGCAGTTCTTC.

The rearrangement joins TRBV6-1 to TRBJ2-3; D not certain. The CDR3 is made up of 13 amino acids. Germline V gives CDR1 MNHNS, CDR2 SASEGT. The V end lost 4 bases, the J end lost 11 bases, and 16 bases lay between the germline ends. The CDR3 sequence is CASSGMSGGRQYF. In DNA, the CDR3 is TGTGCCAGCAGTGGCATGTCGGGTGGCCGGCAGTATTTT.

This sequence joins TRBV9 and TRBJ1-3; D is unclear. V was cut by 3 bases and J by 0 bases, with 7 bases left in between. From germline, CDR1 is SGDLS and CDR2 YYNGEE. The CDR3 spans 14 residues. CDR3 protein: CASSAGYSGNTIYF. In nucleotides, the CDR3 is TGTGCCAGCAGCGCCGGGTACTCTGGAAACACCATATATTTT.

The CDR3: CASLGQAGNQPQHF. In DNA, the CDR3 is TGTGCCAGTCTAGGACAGGCGGGCAATCAGCCCCAGCATTTT. The V and J genes are TRBV19 and TRBJ1-5; 7 bases line up with TRBD1. Germline lookup yields CDR1 LNHDA and CDR2 SQIVND (reference sequence). The CDR3 covers 14 residues. Trimming removed 8 bases from V and 2 bases from J; junction bases left unmatched: 6.